The following is a T cell receptor beta chain sequence with its context. The time point denotes: newly diagnosed, previously untreated cHL patient sample. This sample is drawn from a study of PD-1 blockade in classical Hodgkin lymphoma. The CDR3 is 13 residues long. Germline CDR1 is KGHSH and CDR2 is LQKENI. Trimming shortened V by 8 bases and J by 4 bases, and 14 bases separated the two germline ends. Data came from immunoSEQ multiplex PCR; TCRdb stores just in-frame clones and leaves some out. The sample yields tens of thousands of clones, about nine tenths seen once. The sequenced material came from peripheral blood mononuclear cells (PBMCs). This TCR was sampled from a human donor with classical Hodgkin lymphoma. V gene TRBV18 combines with J gene TRBJ1-1; TRBD1 might be the D (6 bases). CDR3 amino acids: CASATQGSTEAFF. CDR3 nucleotide sequence: TGTGCCAGCGCCACTCAGGGGAGCACTGAAGCTTTCTTT.